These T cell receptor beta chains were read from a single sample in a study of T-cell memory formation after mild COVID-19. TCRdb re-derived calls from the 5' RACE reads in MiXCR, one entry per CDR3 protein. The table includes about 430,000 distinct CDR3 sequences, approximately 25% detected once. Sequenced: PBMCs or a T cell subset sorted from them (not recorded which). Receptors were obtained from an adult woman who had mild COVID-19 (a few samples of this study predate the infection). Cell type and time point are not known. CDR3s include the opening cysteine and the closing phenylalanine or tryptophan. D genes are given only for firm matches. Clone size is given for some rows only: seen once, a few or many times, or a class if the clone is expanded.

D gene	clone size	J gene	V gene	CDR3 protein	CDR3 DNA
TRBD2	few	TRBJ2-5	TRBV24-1	CATSDSLAGKETQYF	TGTGCCACCAGTGATTCACTAGCGGGAAAAGAGACCCAGTACTTC
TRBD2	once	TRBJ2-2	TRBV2	CASSEEELAGVHTGELFF	TGTGCCAGCAGTGAAGAGGAACTAGCGGGAGTCCACACCGGGGAGCTGTTTTTT
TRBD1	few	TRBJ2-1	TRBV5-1	CASSQTGGPQFF	TGCGCCAGCAGCCAGACAGGGGGCCCGCAGTTCTTC
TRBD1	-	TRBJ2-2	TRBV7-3	CASSLNSQGADTGELFF	TGTGCCAGCAGCTTAAATTCGCAGGGGGCGGACACCGGGGAGCTGTTTTTT
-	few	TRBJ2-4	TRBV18	CASSPLGHRENIQYF	TGTGCCAGCTCACCCCTAGGACACAGGGAAAACATTCAGTACTTC
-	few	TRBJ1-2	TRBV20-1	CSAGTPGRYGYTF	TGCAGTGCCGGGACACCGGGGAGATATGGCTACACCTTC
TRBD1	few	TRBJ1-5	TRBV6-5	CASSYQGVGPQHF	TGTGCCAGCAGTTACCAGGGGGTTGGGCCCCAGCATTTT
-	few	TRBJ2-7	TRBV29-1	CSVIHYEQYF	TGCAGCGTAATTCACTACGAGCAGTACTTC
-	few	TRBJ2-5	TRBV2	CASSAGWQETQYF	TGTGCCAGCAGTGCTGGCTGGCAAGAGACCCAGTACTTC
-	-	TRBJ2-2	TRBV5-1	CASSQNGLLNGGELFF	TGCGCCAGCAGCCAGAACGGACTATTGAACGGCGGGGAGCTGTTTTTT
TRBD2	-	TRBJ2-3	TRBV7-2	CASSPEGLAGFTQYF	TGTGCCAGCAGCCCGGAGGGACTAGCGGGATTTACGCAGTATTTT
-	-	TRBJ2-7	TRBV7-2	CASTLISGAGEQYF	TGTGCCAGCACCCTGATCTCGGGGGCGGGGGAGCAGTACTTC
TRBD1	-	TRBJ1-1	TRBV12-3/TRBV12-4	CASSTGGTMNTEAFF	TGTGCCAGCAGTACAGGGGGGACGATGAACACTGAAGCTTTCTTT
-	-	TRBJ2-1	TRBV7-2	CASSLWFGNEQFF	TGTGCCAGCAGCTTATGGTTTGGGAATGAGCAGTTCTTC
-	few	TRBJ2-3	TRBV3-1	CASSQVLRDASTDTQYF	TGTGCCAGCAGCCAAGTCCTGCGCGACGCTAGCACAGATACGCAGTATTTT
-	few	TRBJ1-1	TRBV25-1	CASSRGNVVTEAFF	TGTGCCAGCAGTCGGGGAAACGTGGTCACTGAAGCTTTCTTT
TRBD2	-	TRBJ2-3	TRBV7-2	CASSRGLAGANTDTQYF	TGTGCCAGCAGCCGGGGACTAGCGGGAGCCAACACAGATACGCAGTATTTT
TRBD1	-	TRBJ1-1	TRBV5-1	CASSANKLTGMNTEAFF	TGCGCCAGCAGCGCCAACAAATTGACAGGGATGAACACTGAAGCTTTCTTT
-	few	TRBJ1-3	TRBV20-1	CSARDGGGPGNTIYF	TGCAGTGCTAGAGATGGGGGGGGCCCTGGAAACACCATATATTTT
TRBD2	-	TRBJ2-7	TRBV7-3	CASSVGLASEQYF	TGTGCCAGCAGCGTCGGACTAGCCAGCGAGCAGTACTTC
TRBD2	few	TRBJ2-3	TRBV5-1	CASSPEGLAGALDTQYF	TGCGCCAGCAGCCCTGAGGGCCTAGCGGGGGCCCTAGATACGCAGTATTTT
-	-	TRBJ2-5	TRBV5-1	CASSFYRQETQYF	TGCGCCAGCAGCTTCTACAGACAAGAGACCCAGTACTTC
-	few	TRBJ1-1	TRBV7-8	CASSLGFMEGPRNTEAFF	TGTGCCAGCAGCTTAGGGTTTATGGAAGGCCCGAGGAACACTGAAGCTTTCTTT
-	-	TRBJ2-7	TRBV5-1	CASGGRGYEQYF	TGCGCCAGCGGGGGCAGGGGTTACGAGCAGTACTTC
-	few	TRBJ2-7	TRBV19	CASSPLGGPEQYF	TGTGCCAGTAGTCCCCTCGGGGGTCCCGAGCAGTACTTC
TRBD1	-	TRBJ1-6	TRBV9	CASNERQGVIRKGSPLHF	TGTGCCAGCAACGAGAGACAGGGGGTGATACGAAAAGGTTCACCCCTCCACTTT
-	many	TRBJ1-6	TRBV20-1	CSASEGDYSPLHF	TGCAGTGCTAGTGAGGGGGACTATTCACCCCTCCACTTT
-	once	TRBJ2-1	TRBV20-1	CSAGDRGLIYNEQFF	TGCAGTGCTGGAGACAGAGGATTGATTTACAATGAGCAGTTCTTC
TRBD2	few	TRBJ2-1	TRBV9	CASSPETSSQGEQFF	TGTGCCAGCAGCCCAGAGACTAGCTCGCAGGGTGAGCAGTTCTTC
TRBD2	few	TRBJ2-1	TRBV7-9	CASSVTSGGSYNEQFF	TGTGCCAGCAGCGTGACTAGCGGGGGCAGCTACAATGAGCAGTTCTTC
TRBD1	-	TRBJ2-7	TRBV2	CASSSDRGRAYEQYF	TGTGCCAGCAGTTCTGACAGGGGGCGCGCTTACGAGCAGTACTTC
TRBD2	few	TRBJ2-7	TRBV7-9	CASSLFGLAVYEQYF	TGTGCCAGCAGCTTATTTGGACTAGCGGTATACGAGCAGTACTTC
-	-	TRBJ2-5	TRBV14	CASSPRAEQETQYF	TGTGCCAGCAGCCCTCGGGCGGAACAAGAGACCCAGTACTTC
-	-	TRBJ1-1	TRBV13	CASSRGRAAFF	TGTGCCAGCAGCCGAGGGAGGGCAGCTTTCTTT
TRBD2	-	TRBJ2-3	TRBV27	CASSWGLASTDTQYF	TGTGCCAGCAGTTGGGGACTAGCGAGCACAGATACGCAGTATTTT
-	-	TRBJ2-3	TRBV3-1	CASSHRVGTQYF	TGTGCCAGCAGCCATAGAGTGGGGACGCAGTATTTT
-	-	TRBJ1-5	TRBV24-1	CATSDPHYLLVAQPQHF	TGTGCCACCAGTGATCCCCATTATTTGCTGGTTGCCCAGCCCCAGCATTTT
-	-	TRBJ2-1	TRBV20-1	CSARDGLEQFF	TGCAGTGCTAGAGATGGGCTGGAGCAGTTCTTC
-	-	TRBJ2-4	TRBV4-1	CASRPLGGLAKNIQYF	TGCGCCAGCAGACCTCTAGGGGGTTTAGCCAAAAACATTCAGTACTTC
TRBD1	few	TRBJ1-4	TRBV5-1	CASSRATGGWANEKLFF	TGCGCCAGCAGTCGAGCTACAGGGGGCTGGGCTAATGAAAAACTGTTTTTT
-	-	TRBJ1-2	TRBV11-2	CASSPRPDGYTF	TGTGCCAGCAGCCCAAGACCTGATGGCTACACCTTC
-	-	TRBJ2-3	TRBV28	CASSLYRLATSTDTQYF	TGTGCCAGCAGTTTATATCGGCTCGCGACCTCCACAGATACGCAGTATTTT
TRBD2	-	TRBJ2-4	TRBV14	CASSHRLAGGPRAKNIQYF	TGTGCCAGCAGCCACCGCTTAGCGGGGGGGCCGAGGGCCAAAAACATTCAGTACTTC
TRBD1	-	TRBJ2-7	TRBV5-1	CASSIPPGQGKYEQYF	TGCGCCAGCAGCATACCGCCGGGACAGGGGAAGTACGAGCAGTACTTC
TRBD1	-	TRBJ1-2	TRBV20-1	CSASPWRGGAYGYTF	TGCAGTGCTAGCCCTTGGAGAGGGGGCGCCTATGGCTACACCTTC
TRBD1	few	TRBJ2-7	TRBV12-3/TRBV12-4	CASSPSGQGVYEQYF	TGTGCCAGCAGTCCCTCGGGACAGGGGGTTTACGAGCAGTACTTC
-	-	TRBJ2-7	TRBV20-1	CSASRARVGYEQYF	TGCAGTGCTAGTAGGGCCAGGGTGGGGTACGAGCAGTACTTC
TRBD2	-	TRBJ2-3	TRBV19	CASSRSGHTTDTQYF	TGTGCCAGTAGTCGTAGCGGGCACACCACAGATACGCAGTATTTT
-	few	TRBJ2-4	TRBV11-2	CASSLGPLYGGPKNIQYF	TGTGCCAGCAGCTTAGGTCCTTTGTATGGGGGCCCCAAAAACATTCAGTACTTC
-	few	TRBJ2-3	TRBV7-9	CASSLDVGRTDTQYF	TGTGCCAGCAGCTTAGATGTTGGGCGCACAGATACGCAGTATTTT
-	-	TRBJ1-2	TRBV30	CAWFLGVGYTF	TGTGCCTGGTTTCTAGGGGTTGGCTACACCTTC
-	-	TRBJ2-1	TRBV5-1	CASSTEDSSSYNEQFF	TGCGCCAGCAGCACCGAGGACAGCAGCTCCTACAATGAGCAGTTCTTC
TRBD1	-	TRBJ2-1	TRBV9	CASSAGAGTGDNEQFF	TGTGCCAGCAGCGCGGGGGCCGGGACAGGTGACAATGAGCAGTTCTTC
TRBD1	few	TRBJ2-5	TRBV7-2	CASSRDSPGTQYF	TGTGCCAGCAGCCGGGACAGCCCGGGGACCCAGTACTTC
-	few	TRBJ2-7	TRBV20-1	CSAREGSNEQYF	TGCAGTGCTAGGGAGGGTAGCAACGAGCAGTACTTC
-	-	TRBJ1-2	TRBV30	CAWIVGYGYTF	TGTGCCTGGATTGTGGGTTATGGCTACACCTTC
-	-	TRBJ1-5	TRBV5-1	CASSLSGTQPQHF	TGCGCCAGCAGCTTGTCAGGGACGCAGCCCCAGCATTTT
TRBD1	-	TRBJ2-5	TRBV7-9	CASSTPEGGWETQYF	TGTGCCAGCAGCACCCCCGAAGGGGGCTGGGAGACCCAGTACTTC
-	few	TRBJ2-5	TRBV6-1	CASSPGYSLETQYF	TGTGCCAGCAGCCCGGGTTACAGTTTAGAGACCCAGTACTTC